The 11 T cell receptor beta chains below come from one sample, sequenced in a study of blood T cell repertoires in COVID-19. Repertoires were generated with immunoSEQ multiplex PCR, while TCRdb's copy carries only in-frame clones and drops some. This table has around 23,000 clones, 72% appearing once. Sequenced: peripheral blood. These receptors came from a woman over 75 with acute or convalescent COVID-19.

The V call is TRBV15, the J call TRBJ1-1; possibly TRBD1 for D (6 bases). V lost 5 bases, J lost 8 bases, and 15 bases lay in between. CDR3 length: 13 amino acids. CDR1 is LNHNV and CDR2 is YYDKDF in the germline V gene (reference sequence). The CDR3 loop is CATSPTGSGEAFF. The CDR3 DNA is TGTGCCACCAGCCCTACAGGGTCGGGGGAAGCTTTCTTT.

The chain employs TRBV5-1 and TRBJ2-1, with a possible D match to TRBD1 (6 bases). Trimming cost V 7 bases and J 0 bases, with 11 bases left between them. The CDR3 extends over 14 amino acids. Looked up from germline, CDR1 is SGHRS and CDR2 is YFSETQ. The CDR3 spells CASRGHFSYNEQFF. CDR3 coding DNA: TGCGCCAGCCGGGGACATTTCTCCTACAATGAGCAGTTCTTC.

The chain joins TRBV28 to TRBJ1-5, with 7 bases lining up with TRBD1. The ends lost 8 bases at V and 11 bases at J; junction bases unmatched: 12. CDR1 and CDR2 (germline): MDHEN, SYDVKM. The CDR3 runs 13 residues. CDR3 amino acids: CASSTGARSAQHF. CDR3 bases: TGTGCCAGCTCAACAGGGGCCCGGTCGGCCCAGCATTTT.

This clone has just one count. The chain is built from TRBV7-9 and TRBJ1-2, with D perhaps matching TRBD1 (5 bases). CDR3 length equals 14 residues. Germline CDR1 SEHNR, CDR2 FQNEAQ (reference sequence). With 5 bases removed from V and 4 bases from J, the gap between germline ends came to 14 bases. The CDR3 reads CASSPPGILYGYTF. The CDR3 bases are TGTGCCAGCAGCCCTCCAGGGATACTCTATGGCTACACCTTC. Full variable domain (missing parts from reference TRBV7-9 and TRBJ1-2): DTGVSQNPRHKITKRGQNVTFRCDPISEHNRLYWYRQTLGQGPEFLTYFQNEAQLEKSRLLSDRFSAERPKGSFSTLEIQRTEQGDSAMYLCASSPPGILYGYTFGSGTRLTVV.

The gene calls are TRBV28 and TRBJ1-3; 9 bases fit TRBD1. Germline CDR1 is MDHEN and CDR2 is SYDVKM. The CDR3 is 19 residues long. V was clipped by 5 bases and J by 0 bases; unmatched bases: 14. As DNA, the CDR3 is TGTGCCAGCAGTCTAGGCGGGACAGGGTTTTTCCGCTCTGGAAACACCATATATTTT. Translation gives CASSLGGTGFFRSGNTIYF.

The genes are TRBV19 and TRBJ2-2; 13 bases map to TRBD2. V shed 3 bases, J shed 6 bases, and the junction held 10 bases outside the gene matches. Germline assignment: CDR1 LNHDA and CDR2 SQIVND (reference sequence). This CDR3 contains 18 residues. For the CDR3, the DNA is TGTGCCAGTAGTATTATGAGGGGACTAGCGGGATCGGCCGGGGAGCTGTTTTTT. It specifies CASSIMRGLAGSAGELFF. The variable domain in full, completed from reference TRBV19 and TRBJ2-2, reads DGGITQSPKYLFRKEGQNVTLSCEQNLNHDAMYWYRQDPGQGLRLIYYSQIVNDFQKGDIAEGYSVSREKKESFPLTVTSAQKNPTAFYLCASSIMRGLAGSAGELFFGEGSRLTVL.

V and J are TRBV9 and TRBJ2-6; D may be TRBD1 (5 bases). The germline V gene encodes CDR1 SGDLS and CDR2 YYNGEE. V lost 3 bases, J lost 2 bases, and 9 bases lay in between. The CDR3 has 15 amino acids. The CDR3 DNA reads TGTGCCAGCAGCGCCCCCAGGGCTGGGGCCAACGTCCTGACTTTC. This translates into CASSAPRAGANVLTF.

The rearrangement joins TRBV2 to TRBJ2-1, with D possibly being TRBD2 (6 bases). Looked up from germline, CDR1 is SNHLY and CDR2 is FYNNEI. The CDR3 covers 12 residues. V was clipped by 6 bases and J by 7 bases, with 10 bases between them. CDR3 amino acids: CASSGEVNEQFF. The DNA of the CDR3 is TGTGCCAGCAGCGGGGAGGTAAATGAGCAGTTCTTC. The full variable domain, its missing parts supplied by reference TRBV2 and TRBJ2-1, is EPEVTQTPSHQVTQMGQEVILRCVPISNHLYFYWYRQILGQKVEFLVSFYNNEISEKSEIFDDQFSVERPDGSNFTLKIRSTKLEDSAMYFCASSGEVNEQFFGPGTRLTVL.

The chain is built from TRBV7-8 and TRBJ1-3; a possible D gene is TRBD1 (5 bases). Trimming shortened V by 5 bases and J by 0 bases, and 11 bases separated the two germline ends. The CDR3 consists of 15 residues. The germline V gene encodes CDR1 SGHVS and CDR2 FQNEAQ. The CDR3 spells CASSRGSNSGNTIYF. CDR3 DNA sequence: TGTGCCAGCAGCAGGGGCAGCAACTCTGGAAACACCATATATTTT. Variable domain in full (rest from reference TRBV7-8 and TRBJ1-3): GAGVSQSPRYKVAKRGQDVALRCDPISGHVSLFWYQQALGQGPEFLTYFQNEAQLDKSGLPSDRFFAERPEGSVSTLKIQRTQQEDSAVYLCASSRGSNSGNTIYFGEGSWLTVV.

This sequence joins TRBV5-1 and TRBJ1-1, with D perhaps TRBD1 (6 bases). This CDR3 spans 18 amino acids. The V end lost 0 bases, the J end lost 0 bases, and 18 bases lay between the germline ends. The germline V gene has CDR1 SGHRS and CDR2 YFSETQ. CDR3 DNA sequence: TGCGCCAGCAGCTTGGGCGCGGGGGCTGACATATTGAACACTGAAGCTTTCTTT. Residues: CASSLGAGADILNTEAFF.

This clone was recorded a few times. The V gene is TRBV19, the J gene TRBJ1-2; D gene unclear. The CDR3 consists of 13 residues. CDR1 and CDR2 from the germline V gene are LNHDA and SQIVND (reference sequence). The V and J ends lost 4 bases and 7 bases respectively, with 13 bases between them. The CDR3 protein is CASSNAPRGGYTF. The CDR3 bases are TGTGCCAGTAGTAACGCCCCCCGGGGTGGCTACACCTTC.